Shown below are 31 T cell receptor beta chains from a single sample sequenced in a study of CD8+ T cells in alopecia areata. The sorting of pooled cutaneous lymph node cells relied on CD4, CD8alpha, NKG2D, NKG2ACE and other markers. As the sequencing template, cDNA was produced by extracting RNA and reverse transcribing it. TCRdb's copy holds only in-frame clones and misses some; the assay was immunoSEQ multiplex PCR. Altogether approximately 280,000 clones were found in the sample, and no singletons occur. What was sequenced was CD4+ T cells sorted from a lymph node. These receptors were taken from a C3H/HeJ mouse with alopecia areata. Mouse MHC haplotype: H2-k.

This clone was picked up a small number of times. The genes are named according to mouse. The observed sequence ends 4 residues before the CDR3 terminus, with the missing tail filled in from the germline J gene. The chain employs TRBV5 and TRBJ2-1; D gene ambiguous. V was trimmed by 1 base and J by 2 bases, leaving 9 bases between them. The CDR3 sequence is 15 residues long. CDR1 and CDR2 from the germline V gene are LGHNA and YNLKQL (reference sequence). CDR3 amino acids: CASSQGSGYYAEQFF. The sequenced part of the CDR3 DNA is TGTGCCAGCAGCCAAGGGTCCGGGTACTATGCT.

With respect to this clone: Gene names refer to mouse genes. The read ends 4 residues early relative to the CDR3; the germline J gene fills the gap. This rearrangement joins TRBV5 to TRBJ2-2; 13 positions agree with TRBD2. In germline, CDR1 is LGHNA, CDR2 YNLKQL (reference sequence). CDR3 length equals 17 residues. Trimming cost V 4 bases and J 4 bases; bases outside gene matches: 6. Incomplete CDR3 DNA: TGTGCCAGCAGCCTCTCCGGGACTGGGGGGGTCACCGGG. Protein product: CASSLSGTGGVTG. The CDR3 in full is CASSLSGTGGVTGQLYF.

With regard to this clone: The genes are named according to mouse. The CDR3 end lies 4 residues beyond the end of the read and is filled in from the germline J gene. J is TRBJ2-1 and V is TRBV13-2, with 8 bases that match TRBD2. Per the germline V gene, CDR1 is NNHNN and CDR2 is SYGAGS (reference sequence). The CDR3 is 13 amino acids. V shed 9 bases and J 5 bases; nucleotides not matched to a gene: 7. The DNA read from the CDR3 is TGTGCCACCCGGGGGGGCGCCGATGCT. Amino acid sequence: CATRGGADA. The whole CDR3 protein reads CATRGGADAEQFF.

This clone has more than one count but fewer than ten. Gene names are the mouse ones. The observed sequence ends 4 residues before the CDR3 terminus, with the missing tail filled in from the germline J gene. The chain recombines TRBV13-1 with TRBJ2-3, with 10 bases lining up with TRBD1. V lost 3 bases, J lost 2 bases, and 6 bases stayed unmatched. CDR3 length: 16 residues. Germline V gives CDR1 NSHNY, CDR2 SYGAGN. Incomplete CDR3 DNA: TGTGCCAGCAGTGGGGGACAGGGGCCTGTTGCAGAA. It translates to CASSGGQGPVAE. The entire CDR3 is CASSGGQGPVAETLYF.

This clone has only a few counts. The listed genes are named as in mouse. With the read ending 4 residues before the CDR3 end, the germline J gene is used to fill in that end. The rearrangement links TRBV19 to TRBJ2-3, with 11 bases that match TRBD2. J lost 1 base, V lost 5 bases, and 9 bases had no gene match. CDR3 length: 17 residues. Germline loops: CDR1 FNHDT, CDR2 SITEND (reference sequence). This CDR3 is CASRQDWGDRGAETLYF. The sequenced CDR3 bases are TGTGCCAGCAGGCAGGACTGGGGGGATCGGGGTGCAGAA.

This clone was seen a handful of times. Genes here carry mouse names. The read ends 4 residues early relative to the CDR3; the germline J gene fills the gap. Other nucleotide sequences in the sample specify the same CDR3. The gene calls are TRBV5 and TRBJ2-7, with 9 nucleotides matching TRBD2. Per germline, CDR1 LGHNA and CDR2 YNLKQL (reference sequence). The CDR3 is 15 amino acids. CDR3 DNA (partial): TGTGCCAGCAGCCAAGATCGGCTGGGGGGGTAT. As protein: CASSQDRLGGY. The full-length CDR3 reads as CASSQDRLGGYEQYF.

This clone was counted only a few times. Genes and germline come from the mouse. The read terminates 4 residues ahead of where the CDR3 ends, so the germline J gene completes it. The V call is TRBV13-2, the J call TRBJ2-4; 9 bases fit TRBD2. V dropped 4 bases and J dropped 3; count of bases not matched to a gene: 3. Germline V lookup: CDR1 NNHNN, CDR2 SYGAGS (reference sequence). This CDR3 comprises 14 residues. The sequenced part of the CDR3 DNA is TGTGCCAGCGGTCTGACTGGGGGACAAAAC. Encoded protein: CASGLTGGQN. In full, the CDR3 reads CASGLTGGQNTLYF.

On this clone: Gene names follow the mouse nomenclature. With the read ending 4 residues before the CDR3 end, the germline J gene is used to fill in that end. This chain connects TRBV5 to TRBJ2-2; perhaps TRBD2 as D (7 bases). Germline lookup yields CDR1 LGHNA and CDR2 YNLKQL (reference sequence). The CDR3 consists of 17 residues. V lost 0 bases to trimming and J lost 0 bases, with 11 bases between them. CDR3 amino acids: CASSQERGGANTGQLYF. The DNA read from the CDR3 is TGTGCCAGCAGCCAAGAAAGGGGGGGGGCAAACACCGGG.

Concerning this clone: These gene names are mouse names. CDR3 protein: CASSQDPDRTNSDYTF. Partial CDR3 DNA: TGTGCCAGCAGCCAAGATCCTGACAGAACAAACTCC. This chain uses TRBV5 with TRBJ1-2, with a tentative D call TRBD1 (5 bases). Coverage ceases 4 residues before the CDR3 finishes, and the germline J gene fills in the end. In germline, CDR1 is LGHNA, CDR2 YNLKQL (reference sequence). Trimming left V 0 bases short and J 0 bases short, with 11 bases between. There are 16 residues in the CDR3.

With respect to this clone: Since a much larger clone is just one base distant, this may be a read error. Gene names denote mouse genes. The read ends 4 residues before the CDR3 terminus; that terminus is restored from the germline J gene. In the same sample, other DNA sequences code for this CDR3. The genes are TRBV13-1 and TRBJ1-2; D gene unclear. Germline lookup yields CDR1 NSHNY and CDR2 SYGAGN. Trimming cost V 5 bases and J 0 bases, with 8 bases left between them. The CDR3 is made up of 13 amino acids. The covered CDR3 bases are TGTGCCAGCAGAGACAATGCAAACTCC. Translation: CASRDNANS. The entire CDR3 protein reads CASRDNANSDYTF.

On this clone: Mouse germline and gene names are used. The read terminates 4 residues before the CDR3 end, so the remaining end is supplied by the germline J gene. The V gene is TRBV1, the J gene TRBJ1-1; D ambiguous. The CDR3 has 12 residues. Germline V CDR1 and CDR2: NSQYPW, LRSPGD (reference sequence). CDR3 in amino acids: CTCSVDTTEVFF. The sequenced CDR3 bases are TGCACCTGCAGTGTAGACACAACA.

This clone came up a few times. Here the gene names and germline are mouse. The CDR3 end lies 3 residues beyond the end of the read and is filled in from the germline J gene. The chain recombines TRBV1 with TRBJ1-6, with 9 bases that match TRBD1. TRBJ1-6 is reported as an ORF; its role is uncertain. This CDR3 spans 14 amino acids. The V gene's germline CDR1 is NSQYPW and CDR2 LRSPGD (reference sequence). J lost 7 bases, V lost 4 bases, and 2 bases had no gene match. The DNA read from the CDR3 is TGCACCTGCAGTGACAGGGGGCTGAATTCGCCC. Encoded protein: CTCSDRGLNSP. In full, the CDR3 reads CTCSDRGLNSPLYF.

There are a few counts of this clone. The genes are named according to mouse. Sequencing ends 4 residues short of the CDR3 end; the germline J gene provides the rest. The J gene is TRBJ2-2, the V gene TRBV31; TRBD2 matches at 9 bases. The CDR3 is made up of 15 amino acids. The V and J ends lost 3 bases and 0 bases, in that order; junction bases with no gene match: 2. Germline lookup yields CDR1 GKSSPN and CDR2 SITVG. The sequenced CDR3 bases are TGTGCCTGGAGCGGACTGGGGACAAACACCGGG. It yields the protein CAWSGLGTNTG. The full CDR3 reads CAWSGLGTNTGQLYF.

A remark on this clone: Mouse germline and gene names are used. Read sequence stops 4 residues before the CDR3 end, and the germline J gene provides the missing end. The sample has other DNA sequences that encode this CDR3 too. The chain recombines TRBV1 with TRBJ2-1, with D tentatively TRBD1 (6 bases). The V end was cut by 0 bases, the J end by 1 base, with 10 bases between. CDR3 size: 16 residues. Germline lookup yields CDR1 NSQYPW and CDR2 LRSPGD (reference sequence). This CDR3 is CTCSADLGTNYAEQFF. CDR3 DNA, as far as it was read: TGCACCTGCAGTGCAGATCTCGGGACAAACTATGCT.

Concerning this clone itself: Gene names and germline refer to mouse. The read gets to within 4 residues of the CDR3 end, and the germline J gene fills in the rest. Within the sample, other DNA sequences also encode this same CDR3. V and J are TRBV19 and TRBJ2-1; 10 bases map to TRBD1. V shed 5 bases and J 0 bases; nucleotides not matched to a gene: 2. The germline gives CDR1 FNHDT, CDR2 SITEND (reference sequence). The CDR3 is made up of 15 amino acids. CDR3 DNA (partial): TGTGCCAGCAGGGGGACAGGGGATAACTATGCT. It specifies CASRGTGDNYA. In full, the CDR3 is CASRGTGDNYAEQFF.

The sample holds a few counts of this clone. The gene names given are mouse names. The missing CDR3 end, 4 residues past where the read stops, is filled in from the germline J gene. This chain joins TRBV31 and TRBJ2-1; D not certain. The CDR3 has 12 amino acids. Between the trimmed V and J ends, which lost 2 bases and 3 bases, there was a span of 5 bases. Germline V gene lookup returns CDR1 GKSSPN and CDR2 SITVG. The chain's CDR3 is CAWSASYAEQFF. The sequenced CDR3 bases are TGTGCCTGGAGTGCCAGCTATGCT. The full variable domain, in which reference TRBV31 and TRBJ2-1 provide the parts outside the CDR3, is AQTIHQWPVAEIKAVGSPLSLGCTIKGKSSPNLYWYWQATGGTLQQLFYSITVGQVESVVQLNLSASRPKDDQFILSTEKLLLSHSGFYLCAWSASYAEQFFGPGTRLTVL.

Remarks on this clone: Gene names denote mouse genes. The read stops 4 residues short of the end of the CDR3; the missing end is completed from the germline J gene. V usage is TRBV13-3 and J usage is TRBJ2-5; 12 positions match TRBD2. V lost 3 bases to trimming and J lost 0 bases; unmatched junction nucleotides: 11. The CDR3 is made up of 19 amino acids. CDR1 and CDR2 from the germline V gene are NNHDY and SYVADS. The CDR3 region is CASSVGRDWGALNQDTQYF. The part of the CDR3 DNA that was read is TGTGCCAGCAGTGTGGGCCGGGACTGGGGGGCCCTTAACCAAGAC.

This clone appeared a few times. Mouse gene names and germline throughout. The read gets to within 4 residues of the CDR3 end, and the germline J gene fills in the rest. The chain combines TRBV13-3 with TRBJ2-1, with D possibly matching TRBD1 (6 bases). Looked up from germline, CDR1 is NNHDY and CDR2 is SYVADS. V lost 3 bases, J lost 6 bases, and 10 bases lay in between. The CDR3 covers 13 residues. The CDR3: CASSVSQGAEQFF. Incomplete CDR3 DNA: TGTGCCAGCAGTGTCTCACAGGGTGCT.

This clone was observed a few times. The gene symbols are mouse symbols. The CDR3 end is not reached by the read, which stops 3 residues before it; the germline J gene fills it in. The rearrangement uses TRBV5 and TRBJ1-6, with 9 nucleotides matching TRBD1. TRBJ1-6 carries the ORF label, with uncertain function. Germline V gene sequence: CDR1 LGHNA, CDR2 YNLKQL (reference sequence). V was clipped by 0 bases and J by 8 bases; unmatched bases: 8. This CDR3 has 17 amino acids. The DNA read from the CDR3 is TGTGCCAGCAGCCAAGATGGGGACAGGGTGAAGGATTCGCCC. Amino acid sequence: CASSQDGDRVKDSP. The CDR3 in its entirety is CASSQDGDRVKDSPLYF.

Details on this clone: The gene names given are mouse names. The read terminates 4 residues ahead of where the CDR3 ends, so the germline J gene completes it. The rearrangement joins TRBV13-1 to TRBJ1-2; unclear D gene. Trimming took off 2 bases at V and 0 bases at J, with 5 bases between the two ends. The CDR3 spans 13 residues. Germline CDR1 reads NSHNY; CDR2 reads SYGAGN. CDR3 DNA, as far as it was read: TGTGCCAGCAGTGACTGGACAAACTCC. Translation: CASSDWTNS. The full-length CDR3 reads as CASSDWTNSDYTF.

Comment on this clone: Germline and genes: mouse. The read ends 4 residues before the CDR3 terminus; that terminus is restored from the germline J gene. The chain combines TRBV13-3 with TRBJ1-2; no clear D gene. The CDR3 covers 12 residues. The germline CDR1 and CDR2 sequences are NNHDY and SYVADS. V shed 9 bases and J shed 0 bases, with 9 bases lying between them. The CDR3 region is CATRHTNSDYTF. CDR3 bases read: TGTGCCACGCGACACACAAACTCC.

This clone was observed a few times. This may arise from a read error, as a much more abundant clone is one base away. Mouse gene names apply. The missing CDR3 end, 3 residues past where the read stops, is filled in from the germline J gene. Different DNA sequences within this sample yield the same CDR3. The V call is TRBV13-1, the J call TRBJ1-6; 10 positions match TRBD1. TRBJ1-6 is filed as an ORF, its function uncertain. The CDR3 is 14 amino acids. Germline assignment: CDR1 NSHNY and CDR2 SYGAGN. The ends lost 5 bases at V and 4 bases at J; junction bases unmatched: 0. The sequenced CDR3 bases are TGTGCCAGCAGGGACAGGGGGTATAATTCGCCC. It codes for CASRDRGYNSP. The full CDR3 reads CASRDRGYNSPLYF.

This clone was counted between two and nine times. These gene names are mouse names. The CDR3 extends 4 residues past the end of the read, so its final part is completed from the germline J gene. The sample carries other DNA sequences with the same CDR3. The chain carries TRBV5 and TRBJ2-5, with TRBD2 matching over 7 bases. CDR3 size: 15 residues. The ends lost 2 bases at V and 0 bases at J; junction bases unmatched: 2. Germline-derived CDR1 and CDR2 are LGHNA and YNLKQL (reference sequence). The CDR3 spells CASSQTGVNQDTQYF. Partial CDR3 DNA: TGTGCCAGCAGCCAAACTGGGGTTAACCAAGAC.

In its sample, this clone was seen a few times. The genes and germline here are from mouse. The CDR3 goes on 4 residues after the read ends, and that part is filled in from the germline J gene. J is TRBJ2-3 and V is TRBV19; 10 bases agree with TRBD2. J lost 0 bases, V lost 3 bases, and 4 bases had no gene match. The CDR3 covers 16 residues. The germline gives CDR1 FNHDT, CDR2 SITEND (reference sequence). The CDR3 region is CASSKTGGKSAETLYF. The sequenced part of the CDR3 DNA is TGTGCCAGCAGTAAGACTGGGGGGAAGAGTGCAGAA.

This clone showed up just a few times. Here the gene names and germline are mouse. The read halts 4 residues ahead of the CDR3 end, with the missing end drawn from the germline J gene. Other nucleotide sequences from this sample produce the same CDR3. J is TRBJ2-2 and V is TRBV1; TRBD2 agrees at 9 bases. CDR3 length: 15 amino acids. The germline V gene has CDR1 NSQYPW and CDR2 LRSPGD (reference sequence). The ends lost 3 bases at V and 4 bases at J; junction bases unmatched: 3. CDR3 DNA, as far as it was read: TGCACCTGCAGTGCTGGGGGGGCAGGCACCGGG. This sequence encodes CTCSAGGAGTG. The full CDR3 is CTCSAGGAGTGQLYF.

A few counts support this clone. Germline and genes here are mouse. The DNA ends 4 residues before the CDR3 does, and the rest of the CDR3 is filled in from the germline J gene. This chain uses TRBV13-3 with TRBJ2-3, with D possibly TRBD1 on 7 matching bases. The V and J ends lost 2 bases and 0 bases respectively, with 13 bases between them. Germline V gene data show CDR1 as NNHDY and CDR2 as SYVADS. This CDR3 spans 16 amino acids. The CDR3 sequence: CASSEEGAGSAETLYF. The sequenced CDR3 bases are TGTGCCAGCAGTGAGGAGGGGGCGGGGAGTGCAGAA.

Points on this clone: Mouse names are used for the genes. The part of the CDR3 DNA that was read is TGTGCTAGCAGTTCCCAGGACAGGGGGCGATTC. Translating it yields CASSSQDRGRF. The full CDR3 protein is CASSSQDRGRFDYTF. The rearrangement uses TRBV29 and TRBJ1-2; 11 bases map to TRBD1. The read terminates 4 residues before the CDR3 end, so the remaining end is supplied by the germline J gene. CDR1 is MSHET, CDR2 SYDVDS, per germline. The length of the CDR3 is 15 residues.

With regard to this clone: Gene names and germline match the mouse. Sequencing ends 4 residues short of the CDR3 end; the germline J gene provides the rest. The V gene is TRBV21, the J gene TRBJ2-1, with D hard to call. TRBV21 is designated an ORF whose function remains uncertain. This CDR3 region has 10 residues. The sequenced CDR3 bases are TGTGCTAGCAGTCTGGCT. Translation: CASSLA. In full, the CDR3 is CASSLAEQFF.

As for this clone: Gene and germline names: mouse. The read is 4 residues too short to cover the CDR3 end, so that end is filled in from the germline J gene. The rearrangement links TRBV19 to TRBJ1-1, with 8 bases identical to TRBD1. CDR3 length: 13 amino acids. Germline values: CDR1 FNHDT, CDR2 SITEND (reference sequence). CDR3 loop: CASSTRQGTEVFF. The CDR3 bases that were read are TGTGCCAGCAGTACCAGACAGGGGACA.

This clone has just a few counts. The gene names given are mouse names. The read halts 4 residues ahead of the CDR3 end, with the missing end drawn from the germline J gene. This same CDR3 is encoded by further DNA sequences in the sample. The chain employs TRBV19 and TRBJ2-1; TRBD2 matches 10 bases. In germline, CDR1 is FNHDT, CDR2 SITEND (reference sequence). The V and J ends lost 4 bases and 4 bases, in that order; junction bases with no gene match: 5. The CDR3 is 15 amino acids. The CDR3 DNA, read in part, is TGTGCCAGCAGTCCCCGGGACTGGGGTTATGCT. Its translation: CASSPRDWGYA. The CDR3 as a whole reads CASSPRDWGYAEQFF.

About this clone itself: These gene names are mouse names. This sample also contains other DNA sequences that code for the same CDR3. Here the CDR3 reads CASRDRGQGSDYTF. The covered CDR3 bases are TGTGCCAGCAGAGACAGGGGGCAAGGCTCC. The rearrangement joins TRBV19 to TRBJ1-2; TRBD1 matches at 10 bases. The read gets to within 4 residues of the CDR3 end, and the germline J gene fills in the rest. This CDR3 has 14 amino acids. CDR1 and CDR2 (germline): FNHDT, SITEND (reference sequence). Losses at the gene ends were 5 bases for V and 4 bases for J; bases not matched to a gene: 5.